Included here is one T cell receptor (beta chain) sequence, with context. This clonotype was seen at least ten times. The target of this receptor is not known. No clone much larger than this one lies a single base away; base qualities are absent. V is pruned by 5 bases and J by 4 bases, leaving 11 bases of the junction without a gene match. The germline V gene gives CDR1 as SNHLY and CDR2 as FYNNEI. Spanning cysteine to phenylalanine, the CDR3 consists of 16 amino acids. Of the read, only the CDR3 DNA is kept; its 48 bases are in frame from base 1. These data are taken from a study of identical twins (dated by TCRdb to the mid-2010s). With regard to the full study: TCR alpha and beta repertoires from monozygotic twins, unrelated adults of various ages and cord blood were deep-sequenced to test whether fetal clonotypes persist. To rule out contamination, replicate twin experiments were performed at different times with different library preparation protocols. Results the study describes overall, beyond this receptor: Excess twin sharing in beta out-of-frame sequences was weaker because fewer shared sequences lowered the signal-to-noise ratio. Invariant T cells such as MAIT and iNKT could partly confound zero-insertion analyses, although diverse VJ usage argued against such confounding for most clonotypes. Out-of-frame TCR alpha sharing in monozygotic twins was systematically underestimated by recombination models, whereas sharing between unrelated individuals was in agreement with the recombination models. Because the same donors could not be followed over many years, the conclusions depended on cross-sectional statistical analysis. Compared with coincidental sharing between unrelated individuals, out-of-frame TCR alpha sequences shared between twins showed an excess of sequences with low generation probability. Abundant cord blood beta clonotypes had fewer insertions, young adult naive repertoires showed a similar but weaker trend, and memory repertoires showed no such trend.

The library was produced with 5' RACE. Instrument on record: Illumina HiSeq 2000. Template switching introduced a universal primer binding site; the final cDNA contained a unique molecular identifier, enabling accurate counting of TCR cDNA molecules. Specific primers in the conserved constant-segment region were used to synthesize first-strand cDNA for TCR alpha and beta chains. To control for contamination, every cDNA library was double barcoded, receiving both a SMART-Mk sample barcode and Illumina barcodes. Two successive PCR steps introduced TruSeq adapter sequences along with Illumina sample barcodes. The TCR alpha and beta cDNA libraries were sequenced on the Illumina HiSeq platform using custom primers. For the original study's pipeline: Unique molecular identifiers were extracted from raw reads with MiGEC, and CDR3 positions were determined with MiXCR. For each individual, recombination models were inferred using an EM algorithm with the repgenHMM and IGoR tools. Shared clonotypes were analyzed with the tcR package in R, and sharing was normalized by the product of cloneset sizes. To study raw recombination free of thymic and clonal selection effects, out-of-frame nonproductive sequences were analyzed. Using fastp trimming at Q25 and MiXCR clonotype assembly, TCRdb reanalyzed the public sequencing data and kept in-frame beta chains. Entries that share a CDR3 protein sequence are merged under the most common genes and DNA. The V and J calls, along with clone size, are taken from TCRdb and not from the paper's own processing. Recorded for this sample are about 100,000 distinct CDR3 sequences; under 7% of them occurred a single time. The ten most abundant clones make up over 9.5% of the sample.

Only healthy Caucasian donors were included. Miltenyi CD45RO+ enrichment and human naive T-cell isolation kits were used to isolate memory (CD45RO+) and naive T cells from PBMC. The sample consisted of memory T cells sorted from blood. Taken with the paper, the label for cell subset or site translates to: CD45RO+ enriched T cells. Recombination joined TRBV2 with TRBJ2-1, and TRBD1 aligns with 7 junction nucleotides. The receptor comes from a woman aged 45-65 years in good health. The CDR3: CASSNRGGLGYNEQFF. The bases are TGTGCCAGCAGTAACAGAGGGGGCTTGGGGTACAATGAGCAGTTCTTC.